This T cell receptor beta chain was obtained from a study of regulatory T cells in long-lasting Graves disease. The time point is: persistent/refractory GD, antithyroid drugs over 5 years with positive TRAb. PBMC-extracted RNA yielded the TCR library. EDTA tubes collected 7.5 to 9.5 milliliters of peripheral blood. This clonotype came up many times. Its antigen remains unknown. Building the TCR beta libraries relied on iRepertoire HTBI primers, and CDR3 regions underwent Arm-PCR. TCRdb used MiXCR to reprocess the multiplex PCR reads, holding one entry per CDR3 protein. The sample carries 350,000 to 500,000 distinct CDR3 sequences, 21% recorded once. Study-wide results and limits: Accuracy could have been hurt by small sample size.

This CDR3 has 11 amino acids. Per the germline V gene, CDR1 is SEHNR and CDR2 is FQNEAQ (reference sequence). V lost 3 bases, J lost 12 bases, and 4 bases stayed unmatched. The source of this sequence is a female donor with Graves disease. Sequenced here: peripheral blood mononuclear cells (PBMCs), sampled when the disease was refractory, from a patient treated with antithyroid drugs. The chain carries TRBV7-9 and TRBJ2-7; 8 bases fit TRBD1. This chain's CDR3 is CASSLDRVAYF. CDR3 in DNA: TGTGCCAGCAGCTTGGACAGGGTGGCGTACTTC.